This T cell receptor (beta chain) was captured by sequencing in a study of identical twins. General observations from the study: The models systematically underestimated how much out-of-frame TCR alpha was shared in monozygotic twins. Carriage of fewer insertions was seen in abundant cord blood beta clonotypes, whereas memory repertoires showed none.

TCRdb used MiXCR to reprocess the 5' RACE reads, holding one entry per CDR3 protein. The repertoire holds fewer than 250,000 distinct CDR3 sequences, with 6.5% to 9% as singletons. For this clonotype: What it binds is not known.

This CDR3 has 14 amino acids. Germline V lookup: CDR1 SGHTS, CDR2 YDEGEE. Trimming cost V 0 bases and J 4 bases; bases outside gene matches: 3. The sample was also reused in another study, on yellow fever vaccine responses in identical twins. That publication notes: After vaccination, twins' T cell response reportedly seemed partly convergent, partly personalized.

The source material was CD8+ T cells sorted from blood. The chain is built from TRBV5-8 and TRBJ1-1; 7 bases line up with TRBD1. This receptor was identified in a young woman in good health. The CDR3 region has the DNA TGTGCCAGCAGCTTGGGACAGGGAGTCACTGAAGCTTTCTTT. It yields the protein CASSLGQGVTEAFF.